This record covers a single T cell receptor beta chain. These data come from a study of T cells in Graves' hyperthyroidism and ophthalmopathy. The CDR3 is 14 amino acids. Germline V gives CDR1 DFQATT, CDR2 SNEGSKA (reference sequence). Trimming cost V 6 bases and J 1 base, with 14 bases left between them. The CDR3 regions of TCR beta were amplified from RNA transcripts. The HTBI primer set drove a first-round RT-PCR of the TCR CDR3. TCRdb called the multiplex PCR reads again in MiXCR, with one record for every CDR3 protein. The data contain about 610,000 distinct CDR3 sequences, more than 45% of them singletons.

Sequencing was done on a sample of peripheral blood or thyroid tissue (not recorded which). The chain joins TRBV20-1 to TRBJ2-3; D may be TRBD1 (6 bases). The clonotype originates from a woman aged 18-35 years with Graves' hyperthyroidism. The CDR3 region has the DNA TGCAGTGCCGGAATACGACAGGGCACAGATACGCAGTATTTT. Protein product: CSAGIRQGTDTQYF.